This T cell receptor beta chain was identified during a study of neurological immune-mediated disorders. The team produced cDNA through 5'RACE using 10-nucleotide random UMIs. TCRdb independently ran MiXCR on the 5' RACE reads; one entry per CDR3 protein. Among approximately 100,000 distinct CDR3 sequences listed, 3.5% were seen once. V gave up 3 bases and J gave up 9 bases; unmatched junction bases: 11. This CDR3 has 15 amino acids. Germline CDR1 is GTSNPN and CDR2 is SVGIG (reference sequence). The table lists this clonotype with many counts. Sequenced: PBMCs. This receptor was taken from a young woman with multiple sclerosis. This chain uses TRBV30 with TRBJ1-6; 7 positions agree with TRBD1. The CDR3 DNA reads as TGTGCCTGGAGGAAAACAGGACAGGCGGGTTCACCCCTCCACTTT. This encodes CAWRKTGQAGSPLHF.